This T cell receptor (beta chain) was profiled in a study of shared clonotypes between healthy human individuals. Each unsorted PBMC replicate got 300 ng genomic DNA, tens of thousands of genomes. The repertoire was sequenced with immunoSEQ multiplex PCR; TCRdb's copy has only in-frame clones and lacks some. The table has fewer than 550,000 clones, around 79% seen once; the top ten hold about an eighth. CDR1 is SGHTA and CDR2 is FQGTGA in the germline V gene. V was clipped by 5 bases and J by 7 bases; unmatched bases: 13. This CDR3 spans 15 amino acids. This clone was picked up one time. Genomic DNA from unsorted samples was obtained from around 93 million PBMCs (per sample).

The clonotype was recovered from a woman in her thirties or forties in good health. Some clones in this sample may be carry-over from other donors' samples. The chain is built from TRBV7-3 and TRBJ2-7; 8 bases map to TRBD1. Sequenced material: PBMCs. This CDR3 reads CASSPQGAPLGEQYF. CDR3 DNA sequence: TGTGCCAGCAGCCCGCAGGGGGCCCCCTTAGGGGAGCAGTACTTC. The full variable domain, with the rest looked up from reference TRBV7-3 and TRBJ2-7, is GAGVSQTPSNKVTEKGKYVELRCDPISGHTALYWYRQSLGQGPEFLIYFQGTGAADDSGLPNDRFFAVRPEGSVSTLKIQRTERGDSAVYLCASSPQGAPLGEQYFGPGTRLTVT.